These 14 T cell receptor beta chains share one sample of origin, sequenced in a study of T cell responses to AZD1222 COVID-19 vaccine. The data were produced by immunoSEQ multiplex PCR, yet TCRdb's version contains in-frame clones alone and is incomplete. This sample carries some 120,000 clones, roughly 90% of them seen once, and the ten largest clones take 3.5% to 5%. The source material was peripheral blood, sampled on day 0 of AZD1222 vaccination. These receptors came from an adult in good health.

The V gene is TRBV28, the J gene TRBJ2-4, with D possibly TRBD2 on 5 matching bases. Per the germline V gene, CDR1 is MDHEN and CDR2 is SYDVKM. The CDR3 runs to 15 residues. V was shortened by 2 bases and J by 0 bases, with 8 bases between the two germline ends. The CDR3 region is CASSLTGIAKNIQYF. Written as DNA, the CDR3 is TGTGCCAGCAGTTTAACGGGAATAGCCAAAAACATTCAGTACTTC.

This chain uses TRBV2 with TRBJ1-2; D not certain. Germline CDR1 and CDR2: SNHLY and FYNNEI. With 0 bases removed from V and 12 bases from J, the gap between germline ends came to 14 bases. This CDR3 has 13 amino acids. The CDR3 is CASSEARGGRHTF. The DNA of the CDR3 is TGTGCCAGCAGTGAAGCGCGAGGAGGCAGACACACCTTC.

J is TRBJ2-3 and V is TRBV7-3, with D possibly matching TRBD2 (5 bases). Germline loops: CDR1 SGHTA, CDR2 FQGTGA. Trimming pared 5 bases from V and 0 bases from J, leaving 15 bases between. The CDR3 is 16 amino acids. For the CDR3, the DNA is TGTGCCAGCAGCCTACACCCCGGGGATAGCACAGATACGCAGTATTTT. Amino acids: CASSLHPGDSTDTQYF.

V and J are TRBV30 and TRBJ1-5, with D perhaps TRBD1 (5 bases). The CDR3 runs to 13 residues. The ends were cut back, 5 bases at V and 0 bases at J, with 8 bases in the middle. Germline CDR1 and CDR2: GTSNPN and SVGIG (reference sequence). CDR3 bases: TGTGCCTGGGCGGGGGGTAGCAATCAGCCCCAGCATTTT. Its translation is CAWAGGSNQPQHF.

Of note for this clone: Distinct nucleotide sequences in the sample also encode this CDR3. V is TRBV9 and J is TRBJ2-5; D could derive from TRBD1 or TRBD2 (5 bases each). CDR1 and CDR2 from the germline V gene are SGDLS and YYNGEE. Trimming cost V 4 bases and J 1 base, with 11 bases left between them. The CDR3 has 14 residues. DNA of the CDR3: TGTGCCAGCAGCCCAGGGACCATCCAAGAGACCCAGTACTTC. Residues: CASSPGTIQETQYF.

V is TRBV6-5 and J is TRBJ2-7, with D possibly matching TRBD2 (5 bases). The CDR3 covers 13 residues. Looked up from germline, CDR1 is MNHEY and CDR2 is SVGAGI. The V end was cut by 7 bases, the J end by 6 bases, with 16 bases between. The CDR3 here is CASTYSGNGEQYF. CDR3 sequence (DNA): TGTGCCAGCACCTACTCGGGGAATGGCGAGCAGTACTTC.

V usage is TRBV2 and J usage is TRBJ1-2, with TRBD1 as a possible D gene (6 bases). The germline V gene encodes CDR1 SNHLY and CDR2 FYNNEI. The CDR3 is 13 amino acids. Trimming cost V 5 bases and J 3 bases, with 10 bases left between them. CDR3 in amino acids: CASSPDRYYGYTF. Written as DNA, the CDR3 is TGTGCCAGCAGTCCCGACAGGTACTATGGCTACACCTTC.

This clone has more than one count but fewer than ten. The rearrangement uses TRBV11-3 and TRBJ1-6, with D perhaps matching TRBD1 (5 bases). The V end lost 5 bases, the J end lost 11 bases, and 13 bases lay between the germline ends. The CDR3 contains 13 residues. Germline V gene lookup returns CDR1 SGHNT and CDR2 YENEEA. The CDR3 DNA reads TGTGCCAGCAGCGAGGGTTCGGGGGCACCCCTCCACTTT. Protein: CASSEGSGAPLHF.

The chain combines TRBV2 with TRBJ1-1; D gene ambiguous. The CDR3 consists of 13 residues. The germline V and J ends were trimmed by 11 bases and 0 bases, with 13 bases remaining between them. Per germline, CDR1 SNHLY and CDR2 FYNNEI. CDR3 sequence reads: CAVRREMNTEAFF. The CDR3 DNA reads TGTGCCGTCCGCCGGGAAATGAACACTGAAGCTTTCTTT.

The CDR3 DNA reads TGCGCCAGCAGCCAAGGGTTTAATCTAGATCAGCCCCAGCATTTT. This codes for CASSQGFNLDQPQHF. V is TRBV4-1 and J is TRBJ1-5, with D hard to call. This CDR3 spans 15 amino acids. Germline V gives CDR1 MGHRA, CDR2 YSYEKL. The V gene lost 1 base and the J gene lost 5 bases, with 12 bases spanning the gap.

This clone was observed a single time. This chain connects TRBV6-5 to TRBJ2-3; D not resolved. Germline V gives CDR1 MNHEY, CDR2 SVGAGI. The CDR3 spans 14 residues. Between the trimmed V and J ends, which lost 6 bases and 0 bases, there was a span of 10 bases. The CDR3 here is CASRTFPSTDTQYF. The CDR3 DNA reads TGTGCCAGCAGAACCTTTCCTAGCACAGATACGCAGTATTTT.

The J gene is TRBJ2-1, the V gene TRBV3-1 (or the pseudogene TRBV3-2); no clear D. CDR3 length: 14 amino acids. The germline V and J ends were trimmed by 2 bases and 6 bases, with 11 bases remaining between them. CDR1 is LGHDT, CDR2 YNNKEL, per germline (reference sequence). The CDR3 nucleotides are TGTGCCAGCAGCCAACCCGGACCTCTCAATGAGCAGTTCTTC. Translated: CASSQPGPLNEQFF.

The chain carries TRBV11-2 and TRBJ1-3; D unclear. The CDR3 consists of 14 residues. Germline V gene lookup returns CDR1 SGHAT and CDR2 FQNNGV. The V end was cut by 5 bases, the J end by 7 bases, with 15 bases between. CDR3 protein: CASSPQAGVNTIYF. The CDR3, as DNA: TGTGCCAGCAGCCCCCAGGCTGGGGTGAACACCATATATTTT.

This chain connects TRBV29-1 to TRBJ2-3, with 7 bases identical to TRBD1. V lost 4 bases, J lost 4 bases, and 14 bases stayed unmatched. Germline assignment: CDR1 SQVTM and CDR2 ANQGSEA. The CDR3 is made up of 16 amino acids. The CDR3 DNA sequence: TGCAGCGTTGTGGGTAAACAGGGGTCCCTCGCAGATACGCAGTATTTT. Residues: CSVVGKQGSLADTQYF.